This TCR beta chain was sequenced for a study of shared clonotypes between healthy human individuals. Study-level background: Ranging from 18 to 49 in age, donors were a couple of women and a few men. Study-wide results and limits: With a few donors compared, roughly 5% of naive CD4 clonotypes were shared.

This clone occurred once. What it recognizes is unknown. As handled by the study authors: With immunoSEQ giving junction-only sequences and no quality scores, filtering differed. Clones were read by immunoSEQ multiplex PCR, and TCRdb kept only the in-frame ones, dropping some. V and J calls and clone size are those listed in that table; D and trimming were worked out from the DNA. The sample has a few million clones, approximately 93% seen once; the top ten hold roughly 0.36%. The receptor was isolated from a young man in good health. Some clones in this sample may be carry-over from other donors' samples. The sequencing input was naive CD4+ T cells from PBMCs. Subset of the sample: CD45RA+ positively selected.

CDR3 sequence (DNA): TGTGCCAGCAGTACCGGGACAGGGAGGGAGGGTGAGCAGTTCTTC. This codes for CASSTGTGREGEQFF. The V and J genes are TRBV6-1 and TRBJ2-1; 9 bases align to TRBD1. Germline CDR1 and CDR2: MNHNS and SASEGT. J was trimmed by 9 bases and V by 5 bases; bases with no gene match: 11. The CDR3 is 15 amino acids.